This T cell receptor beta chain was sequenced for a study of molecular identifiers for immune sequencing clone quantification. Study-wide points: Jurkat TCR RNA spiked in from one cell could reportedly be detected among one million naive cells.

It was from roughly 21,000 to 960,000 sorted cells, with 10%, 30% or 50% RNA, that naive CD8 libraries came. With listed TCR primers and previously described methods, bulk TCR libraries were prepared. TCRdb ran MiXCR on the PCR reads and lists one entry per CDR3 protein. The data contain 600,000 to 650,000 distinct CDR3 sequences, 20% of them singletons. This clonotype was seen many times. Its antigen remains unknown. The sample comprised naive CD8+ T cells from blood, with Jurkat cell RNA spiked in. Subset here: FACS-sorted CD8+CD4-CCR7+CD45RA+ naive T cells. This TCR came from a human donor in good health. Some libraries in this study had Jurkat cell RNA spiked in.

CDR3 protein: CASSQDRVMDTQYF. CDR3 nucleotides: TGCGCCAGCAGCCAAGACAGGGTGATGGATACGCAGTATTTT. The gene calls are TRBV4-3 and TRBJ2-3; the D gene is possibly TRBD1 (5 bases). The CDR3 totals 14 residues. Germline lookup yields CDR1 LGHNA and CDR2 YSLEER. V lost 0 bases, J lost 6 bases, and 10 bases lay in between.